This T cell receptor beta chain originates from a study of T cell responses to AZD1222 COVID-19 vaccine. This clone was picked up a small number of times. Assay: immunoSEQ multiplex PCR; the TCRdb copy retains only in-frame clones and omits some. The table records some 91,000 clones, approximately 92% of them present only once. The germline CDR1 and CDR2 sequences are LGHDT and YNNKEL (reference sequence). The CDR3 is 15 residues long. The V and J ends lost 1 base and 6 bases respectively, with 13 bases between them. The sequence derives from an adult in good health. The starting material was peripheral blood, obtained on day 0 of AZD1222 vaccination. This rearrangement joins TRBV3-1 (or the pseudogene TRBV3-2) to TRBJ1-3; maybe TRBD1 (6 bases). The CDR3 region is CASSQGGALSNTIYF. Here the CDR3 DNA reads TGTGCCAGCAGCCAAGGGGGGGCTTTATCAAACACCATATATTTT.